Listed below are T cell receptor beta chains from one sample, sequenced in a study of cytomegalovirus exposure and HLA in healthy donors. Generated by immunoSEQ multiplex PCR, the TCRdb table keeps only in-frame clones and is missing some. The data contain 150,000 to 200,000 clones, about 80% of them seen just once; the ten biggest clones take up roughly 4.7%. Sequencing was done on a sample of PBMCs. The receptors stem from a man aged 25-45 years in good health and CMV-seronegative. CDR3s include the opening cysteine and the closing phenylalanine or tryptophan. The order of the fields is D gene, clone size, J gene, V gene, CDR3 DNA, CDR3 protein. A D gene is named only where the DNA matches it firmly. Size is omitted from some rows. Given values are once, few, many or a class for expanded clones.

TRBD1 few TRBJ1-1 TRBV7-9 TGTGCCAGCAGCTTGGACTTGGGACAGGGGGAAGCTTTCTTT CASSLDLGQGEAFF
TRBD2 . TRBJ2-7 TRBV9 TGTGCCAGCAGCGCCAGCGGGGCTCTCTACGAGCAGTACTTC CASSASGALYEQYF
TRBD1 few TRBJ2-3 TRBV27 TGTGCCAGCAGTTTGGGACAGGGCTTCGATACGCAGTATTTT CASSLGQGFDTQYF
. . TRBJ2-7 TRBV6-5 TGTGCCAGCTCCAACTTGCGTGACAGGGAGCAGTACTTC CASSNLRDREQYF
. . TRBJ1-2 TRBV10-2 TGCGCCAGCAGTGAGATCCAGGGCCCCTACTATGGCTACACCTTC CASSEIQGPYYGYTF
TRBD2 . TRBJ2-2 TRBV9 TGTGCCAACAGCGTAGGCGGGGGGAACACCGGGGAGCTGTTTTTT CANSVGGGNTGELFF
. . TRBJ2-5 TRBV15 TGTGCCACCAGCAGAGAAAGCTACCAAGAGACCCAGTACTTC CATSRESYQETQYF
TRBD1 . TRBJ2-2 TRBV19 TGTGCCAGTAGTATTAAGGGGGCTGGGACCGGGGAGCTGTTTTTT CASSIKGAGTGELFF
TRBD1 . TRBJ1-5 TRBV27 TGTGCCAGCAGCCGCAGTCCCGGGACAGGGGGTAGCACCCAGCATTTT CASSRSPGTGGSTQHF
. . TRBJ2-1 TRBV5-1 TGCGCCAGCAGTCAACAGCCTTCATCCTACAATGAGCAGTTCTTC CASSQQPSSYNEQFF
TRBD2 . TRBJ2-7 TRBV27 TGTGCCAGCAGAGACATAACTAGCGCCGAGCAGTACTTC CASRDITSAEQYF
. . TRBJ2-7 TRBV7-9 TGTGCCAGCAGCTCACAGGGTTACGAGCAGTACTTC CASSSQGYEQYF
TRBD1 once TRBJ1-2 TRBV19 TGTGCCAGTAATCCCCGGGACAGTCGAAACTATGGCTACACCTTC CASNPRDSRNYGYTF
TRBD1 . TRBJ1-4 TRBV7-9 TGTGCCAGCAGTGGTTTCGGGGACAGTGAAAAACTGTTTTTT CASSGFGDSEKLFF
. once TRBJ1-4 TRBV30 TGTGCCTGGAGTGTCAGGGTTCCCGAAAAACTGTTTTTT CAWSVRVPEKLFF
. few TRBJ2-1 TRBV13 TGTGCCAGCAGCCCCCCTATGGAGAGCTCCTACAATGAGCAGTTCTTC CASSPPMESSYNEQFF
. few TRBJ1-1 TRBV6-5 TGTGCCAGCAGTTACTTGGCAGTCACTGAAGCTTTCTTT CASSYLAVTEAFF
. . TRBJ1-6 TRBV30 TGTGCCTGGAGGTTCAGCGATAATTCACCCCTCCACTTT CAWRFSDNSPLHF
. . TRBJ1-5 TRBV27 TGTGCCAGCAGTGTCAGGGGTTATAGCAATCAGCCCCAGCATTTT CASSVRGYSNQPQHF
. . TRBJ1-2 TRBV10-1 TGCGCCAGCAGTGAGAAGCTCGATGGCTACACCTTC CASSEKLDGYTF
TRBD1 . TRBJ1-1 TRBV6-1 TGTGCCAGCTCCGCGGTTACAGGGGGGGACACTGAAGCTTTCTTT CASSAVTGGDTEAFF
TRBD2 . TRBJ2-3 TRBV5-3 TGTGCCAGAGAAACCGGGACTAGCGTTAGCACAGATACGCAGTATTTT CARETGTSVSTDTQYF
. . TRBJ1-2 TRBV28 TGTGCCAGCAGCCTCGACAGCACGGGCTACACCTTC CASSLDSTGYTF
. . TRBJ1-5 TRBV7-9 TGTGCCAGCAGCTTTACAGGGCCAGTCGAGGCCCAGCATTTT CASSFTGPVEAQHF